This record concerns one T cell receptor (beta chain) sequence. This entry comes from a study of beta chain features in type 1 diabetes. About the research overall: All samples combined gave about 100 million sorted cells for examination.

Averaging approximately 120 mL, one heparinised blood draw came from each individual donor. TCRB transcripts that were expressed got sequenced, as all of the isolated RNA had been reverse transcribed. Some clones are missing from TCRdb's copy, which holds only in-frame ones; the method was immunoSEQ multiplex PCR. The top ten hold approximately 0.019% of the sample, which has more than 300,000 clones, over 13% seen once. Germline-derived CDR1 and CDR2 are SGHRS and YFSETQ. The CDR3 spans 14 residues. The V gene lost 3 bases and the J gene lost 3 bases, with 9 bases spanning the gap. The receptor comes from a woman aged 18-29 years in good health. What was sequenced was naive CD4+ T cells from blood. The chain couples TRBV5-1 to TRBJ2-2, with D uncertain. This chain's CDR3 is CASSWAVDTGELFF. CDR3 nucleotides: TGCGCCAGCAGCTGGGCCGTCGACACCGGGGAGCTGTTTTTT.